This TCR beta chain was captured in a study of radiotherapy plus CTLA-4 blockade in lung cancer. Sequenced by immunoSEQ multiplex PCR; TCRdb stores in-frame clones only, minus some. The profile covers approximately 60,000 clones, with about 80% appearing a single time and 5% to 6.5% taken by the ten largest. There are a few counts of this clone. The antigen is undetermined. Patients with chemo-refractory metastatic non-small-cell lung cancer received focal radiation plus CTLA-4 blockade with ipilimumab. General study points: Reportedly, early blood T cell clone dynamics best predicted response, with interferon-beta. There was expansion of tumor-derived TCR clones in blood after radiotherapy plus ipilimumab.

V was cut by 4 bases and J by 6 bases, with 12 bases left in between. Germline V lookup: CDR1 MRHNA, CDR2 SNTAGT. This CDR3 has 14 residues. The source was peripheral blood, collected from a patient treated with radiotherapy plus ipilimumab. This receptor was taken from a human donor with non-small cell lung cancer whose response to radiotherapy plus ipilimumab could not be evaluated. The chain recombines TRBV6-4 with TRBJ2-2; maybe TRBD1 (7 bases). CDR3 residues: CASSGQGGAGELFF. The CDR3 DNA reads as TGTGCCAGCAGTGGACAGGGAGGAGCCGGGGAGCTGTTTTTT.